The TCR beta chain described here comes from a study of naive and memory T cell subsets. An equimolar mix of two oligonucleotides served as the beta constant-region primer for TRBC1 and TRBC2. Four rounds of PCR amplified the ligated cDNA using nested alpha and beta constant-region primers plus SP2. TCRdb re-analysed the UMI-ligation and nested PCR reads in MiXCR, keeping a single row per CDR3 protein. The sample records around 130,000 distinct CDR3 sequences, 35% to 45% being singletons. CMV status came from CD4+ T cell IFNgamma after overnight CMV lysate stimulation of fresh PBMCs. A remark on this clonotype: The antigen remains undetermined.

Germline values: CDR1 DFQATT, CDR2 SNEGSKA (reference sequence). Deletions cut 5 bases from V and 8 bases from J, with 18 bases between. This CDR3 region has 14 residues. Findings of the study overall: Over 95% of naive TCR sequences appeared only once after error correction, unlike memory subsets.

This receptor was taken from a human donor in good health. The rearrangement links TRBV20-1 to TRBJ1-4, with TRBD1 as a possible D gene (6 bases). Sequenced sample: central memory CD4+ T cells from blood. CDR3 DNA: TGCAGTGCTCCAACAGGGTTTCCGGGAGAAAAACTGTTTTTT. Translating gives CSAPTGFPGEKLFF.